Following are 2 T cell receptor beta chains from one sample sequenced in a study of cytomegalovirus exposure and HLA in healthy donors. Method: immunoSEQ multiplex PCR; TCRdb's copy keeps in-frame clones and lacks some. The sample has around 250,000 clones, around 91% seen once; the top ten hold around 0.34%. Sequenced material: PBMCs. Receptor source: a woman aged 18-29 years in good health and CMV-seronegative.

The rearrangement uses TRBV18 and TRBJ2-3, with 9 positions matching TRBD2. The J segment lost 4 bases and the V segment lost 5 bases, leaving 10 bases of the junction unmatched. The CDR3 loop spans 16 amino acids. CDR1 and CDR2 (germline): KGHSH, LQKENI. CDR3 loop: CASSSTAGGLPDTQYF. The CDR3, as DNA: TGTGCCAGCTCATCCACGGCGGGGGGGCTTCCAGATACGCAGTATTTT.

The chain has TRBV2 and TRBJ2-3; 7 bases are a match to TRBD2. The CDR3 sequence is 16 residues long. Germline CDR1 reads SNHLY; CDR2 reads FYNNEI. After removal of 2 bases from V and 0 bases from J, the junction contained 5 bases not matched to a gene. The CDR3 protein is CASSEWVGGSTDTQYF. CDR3 sequence (DNA): TGTGCCAGCAGTGAATGGGTGGGGGGGAGCACAGATACGCAGTATTTT.